This entry lists 23 T cell receptor beta chains sequenced from one sample in a study of blood T cell repertoires in COVID-19. The protocol was immunoSEQ multiplex PCR, while the TCRdb copy is restricted to in-frame clones and leaves out a portion. The repertoire holds tens of thousands of clones, with approximately 78% as singletons. Sequenced material: peripheral blood. The receptors were sampled from a woman aged 80 or over with acute or convalescent COVID-19.

J is TRBJ2-7 and V is TRBV9, with 10 bases matching TRBD2. This CDR3 comprises 17 residues. CDR1 and CDR2 from the germline V gene are SGDLS and YYNGEE. Germline trimming cut 3 bases from V and 2 bases from J; bases unmatched to any gene: 11. The DNA for the CDR3 is TGTGCCAGCAGCGGATCGACCGGGACTAGCGATCCCTACGAGCAGTACTTC. It yields the protein CASSGSTGTSDPYEQYF.

The chain uses TRBV11-2 and TRBJ1-4; D not certain. The germline gives CDR1 SGHAT, CDR2 FQNNGV. V was clipped by 5 bases and J by 8 bases, with 15 bases between them. CDR3 size: 14 residues. In DNA form, the CDR3 reads TGTGCCAGCAGCCCTCCGGGGTTAGGGGAAAAACTGTTTTTT. Its translation: CASSPPGLGEKLFF.

The rearrangement links TRBV7-6 to TRBJ2-1; 7 bases fit TRBD2. V was clipped by 5 bases and J by 0 bases; unmatched bases: 7. Germline V lookup: CDR1 SGHVS, CDR2 FNYEAQ. The CDR3 spans 16 residues. This CDR3 reads CASSRMGGGSYNEQFF. CDR3 DNA: TGTGCCAGCAGCCGCATGGGCGGGGGCTCCTACAATGAGCAGTTCTTC. The full variable domain, its missing parts supplied by reference TRBV7-6 and TRBJ2-1, is GAGVSQSPRYKVTKRGQDVALRCDPISGHVSLYWYRQALGQGPEFLTYFNYEAQQDKSGLPNDRFSAERPEGSISTLTIQRTEQRDSAMYRCASSRMGGGSYNEQFFGPGTRLTVL.

V and J are TRBV9 and TRBJ1-3; 9 bases match TRBD1. The CDR3 spans 17 residues. Trimming removed 0 bases from V and 5 bases from J; junction bases left unmatched: 9. The germline CDR1 and CDR2 sequences are SGDLS and YYNGEE. CDR3 nucleotide sequence: TGTGCCAGCAGCGTAGACGGGGGACAGGGCCTGAGAAACACCATATATTTT. This sequence encodes CASSVDGGQGLRNTIYF.

This clone has just a few counts. The chain links TRBV20-1 to TRBJ1-2; D might be TRBD1 (6 bases). This CDR3 region has 11 residues. Trimming cost V 5 bases and J 7 bases, with 11 bases left between them. Germline-derived CDR1 and CDR2 are DFQATT and SNEGSKA (reference sequence). The CDR3 spells CSAWTDFGYTF. The CDR3 DNA reads TGCAGTGCTTGGACAGATTTTGGCTACACCTTC.

This chain joins TRBV7-8 and TRBJ1-4; tentative D call: TRBD1 (6 bases). V was clipped by 3 bases and J by 7 bases, with 12 bases between them. The CDR3 has 14 residues. Germline CDR1 and CDR2: SGHVS and FQNEAQ. The CDR3 reads CASSFKRGGEKLFF. Here the CDR3 DNA reads TGTGCCAGCAGCTTCAAGAGGGGGGGTGAAAAACTGTTTTTT.

This chain joins TRBV10-3 and TRBJ2-5; the match to TRBD2 covers 11 bases. CDR1 is ENHRY, CDR2 SYGVKD, per germline. The CDR3 spans 14 residues. The V segment lost 10 bases and the J segment 5 bases; nucleotides outside the gene matches: 9. The CDR3 DNA follows: TGTGCCACCTCTAGCGGGGGGCCTGGTGAGACCCAGTACTTC. Residues: CATSSGGPGETQYF.

The chain employs TRBV23-1 and TRBJ1-1; 9 bases fit TRBD1. TRBV23-1 counts as an open reading frame of uncertain function. V shed 7 bases and J 3 bases; nucleotides not matched to a gene: 6. CDR3 length: 14 residues. The CDR3 coding sequence is TGCGCCAGCATCTACAGGGGGCCGGACACTGAAGCTTTCTTT. Protein sequence: CASIYRGPDTEAFF.

The chain employs TRBV5-8 and TRBJ1-4, with D perhaps matching TRBD1 (5 bases). This CDR3 is 15 amino acids long. Germline lookup yields CDR1 SGHTS and CDR2 YDEGEE. Trimming removed 1 base from V and 7 bases from J, with 14 bases in between. The CDR3 sequence: CASSLRDGGSEKLFF. The DNA for the CDR3 is TGTGCCAGCAGCTTGAGGGATGGGGGGAGTGAAAAACTGTTTTTT.

The chain couples TRBV6-5 to TRBJ1-3; 8 bases align to TRBD1. The length of the CDR3 is 15 residues. From germline, CDR1 is MNHEY and CDR2 SVGAGI. Losses at the gene ends were 6 bases for V and 4 bases for J; bases not matched to a gene: 8. The CDR3: CASRHSGGKGNTIYF. For the CDR3, the DNA is TGTGCCAGCAGACATTCAGGGGGCAAAGGAAACACCATATATTTT.

V usage is TRBV28 and J usage is TRBJ2-1, with 10 positions matching TRBD2. Germline CDR1 is MDHEN and CDR2 is SYDVKM. V shed 2 bases and J 5 bases; nucleotides not matched to a gene: 9. The CDR3 totals 17 residues. The CDR3 region is CASSLRRLAGVHNEQFF. In DNA form, the CDR3 reads TGTGCCAGCAGTTTAAGGCGCCTAGCGGGAGTCCACAATGAGCAGTTCTTC.

The V call is TRBV28, the J call TRBJ2-1; 10 bases are shared with TRBD1. Trimming at V came to 2 bases and at J to 0 bases, leaving 1 base not matched to a gene. Germline V gene data show CDR1 as MDHEN and CDR2 as SYDVKM. The CDR3 extends over 16 amino acids. CDR3 sequence (DNA): TGTGCCAGCAGTTTAGGGACAGGGGCCTCCTACAATGAGCAGTTCTTC. Residues: CASSLGTGASYNEQFF.

This rearrangement joins TRBV9 to TRBJ1-3, with D tentatively TRBD1 (6 bases). Germline V lookup: CDR1 SGDLS, CDR2 YYNGEE. The CDR3 extends over 13 amino acids. The V end lost 3 bases, the J end lost 8 bases, and 12 bases lay between the germline ends. The CDR3 DNA sequence: TGTGCCAGCAGCGCCTGGGGGCAGGACACCATATATTTT. It is translated as CASSAWGQDTIYF.

J is TRBJ2-1 and V is TRBV20-1; TRBD2 matches at 7 bases. V was clipped by 3 bases and J by 7 bases; unmatched bases: 6. The germline V gene encodes CDR1 DFQATT and CDR2 SNEGSKA (reference sequence). This CDR3 region has 13 residues. CDR3 residues: CSASTGLINEQFF. The CDR3, as DNA: TGCAGTGCTAGTACGGGACTAATAAATGAGCAGTTCTTC.

The genes are TRBV4-2 and TRBJ1-6; D remains ambiguous. The CDR3 spans 14 residues. V was pared by 0 bases and J by 5 bases, with 5 bases between. The germline V gene encodes CDR1 LGHNA and CDR2 YNFKEQ. The CDR3 coding sequence is TGTGCCAGCAGCCAAGAGGCTGATAATTCACCCCTCCACTTT. This gives the protein CASSQEADNSPLHF.

The gene calls are TRBV5-4 and TRBJ1-5; D perhaps matches TRBD1 (6 bases). This CDR3 comprises 16 residues. Germline V CDR1 and CDR2: SGHNT, YYREEE (reference sequence). V was clipped by 1 base and J by 5 bases, with 16 bases between them. CDR3 sequence reads: CASSLFGGRFDQPQHF. The CDR3, as DNA: TGTGCCAGCAGCTTGTTCGGGGGGCGCTTTGATCAGCCCCAGCATTTT. The whole variable domain, remainder taken from reference TRBV5-4 and TRBJ1-5, is ETGVTQSPTHLIKTRGQQVTLRCSSQSGHNTVSWYQQALGQGPQFIFQYYREEENGRGNFPPRFSGLQFPNYSSELNVNALELDDSALYLCASSLFGGRFDQPQHFGDGTRLSIL.

This chain uses TRBV28 with TRBJ2-1; 7 bases line up with TRBD1. CDR3 length: 15 amino acids. The V segment lost 5 bases and the J segment 4 bases; nucleotides outside the gene matches: 8. CDR1 is MDHEN, CDR2 SYDVKM, per germline. The CDR3 protein is CASSIMGQTYNEQFF. CDR3 nucleotides: TGTGCCAGCAGTATCATGGGACAGACTTACAATGAGCAGTTCTTC.

The chain joins TRBV5-1 to TRBJ2-5; tentatively, D is TRBD1 (5 bases). The CDR3 runs to 13 residues. Germline V gene sequence: CDR1 SGHRS, CDR2 YFSETQ. Trimming left V 2 bases short and J 2 bases short, with 7 bases between. The CDR3 loop reads CASSFQGQETQYF. CDR3 coding DNA: TGCGCCAGCAGCTTTCAGGGACAAGAGACCCAGTACTTC.

The CDR3 bases are TGCGCCAGCAGCGGCGGGACCCCTGGAAACACCATATATTTT. Translating it yields CASSGGTPGNTIYF. This chain connects TRBV5-1 to TRBJ1-3, with D perhaps matching TRBD1 (5 bases). Per germline, CDR1 SGHRS and CDR2 YFSETQ. V lost 4 bases and J 2 bases, leaving 10 bases between the germline ends. The CDR3 consists of 14 residues.

This clone was counted between two and nine times. The rearrangement uses TRBV27 and TRBJ1-5; maybe TRBD1 (5 bases). This CDR3 region has 14 residues. The V end lost 4 bases, the J end lost 9 bases, and 16 bases lay between the germline ends. Germline CDR1 MNHEY, CDR2 SMNVEV (reference sequence). The chain's CDR3 is CASSSVVMGGPQHF. In nucleotides, the CDR3 is TGTGCCAGCAGTTCGGTAGTGATGGGGGGGCCCCAGCATTTT.

The V call is TRBV19, the J call TRBJ2-7, with TRBD2 identical over 9 bases. The junction had 2 bases not matched to a gene; V was cut back by 5 bases and J by 0 bases. Germline CDR1 LNHDA, CDR2 SQIVND (reference sequence). This CDR3 has 14 amino acids. CDR3 region: CASSSSGTSYEQYF. The CDR3 DNA sequence: TGTGCCAGTAGTTCTAGCGGGACCTCCTACGAGCAGTACTTC. Full variable domain (missing parts from reference TRBV19 and TRBJ2-7): DGGITQSPKYLFRKEGQNVTLSCEQNLNHDAMYWYRQDPGQGLRLIYYSQIVNDFQKGDIAEGYSVSREKKESFPLTVTSAQKNPTAFYLCASSSSGTSYEQYFGPGTRLTVT.

This clone occurred a few times. The chain combines TRBV6-5 with TRBJ2-7, with 9 bases fitting TRBD2. The CDR3 runs 14 residues. Losses at the gene ends were 5 bases for V and 3 bases for J; bases not matched to a gene: 5. Germline V CDR1 and CDR2: MNHEY, SVGAGI. CDR3 sequence (DNA): TGTGCCAGCAGTACGGGACTAGCTAACTACGAGCAGTACTTC. Translating gives CASSTGLANYEQYF.

V and J are TRBV10-3 and TRBJ2-5; no firm D call. Looked up from germline, CDR1 is ENHRY and CDR2 is SYGVKD. There are 12 residues in the CDR3. V lost 0 bases and J 5 bases, leaving 4 bases between the germline ends. The CDR3 nucleotides read TGTGCCATCAGTGAGTCGCGGGAGACCCAGTACTTC. Protein product: CAISESRETQYF.